This T cell receptor beta chain was captured by sequencing in a study of tumor-infiltrating lymphocytes in oesophageal squamous cell carcinoma. The CDR3 runs to 14 residues. CDR1 and CDR2 (germline): SGHNT, YYREEE (reference sequence). Trimming took off 1 base at V and 3 bases at J, with 10 bases between the two ends. TCRdb redid the calling of the PCR reads with MiXCR, one entry per CDR3 protein. The sample lists 15,000 to 20,000 distinct CDR3 sequences; roughly 40% were seen once. This clonotype was seen ten or more times. The origin of this receptor is a female donor with esophageal squamous cell carcinoma. The specimen sequenced was normal esophageal tissue next to the tumor. The chain combines TRBV5-4 with TRBJ1-2, with a tentative D call TRBD1 (5 bases). For the CDR3, the DNA is TGTGCCAGCAGCTTGCCAGGGAAGGACTATGGCTACACCTTC. Protein sequence: CASSLPGKDYGYTF.